Sequencing of this T cell receptor (beta chain) was carried out in a study of blood T cell repertoires in COVID-19. Looking at the study overall: Some COVID-19 samples were acute and others convalescent; all came from the United States, Italy and Spain. Sources were T cells, B-cell-depleted T cells, or PBMCs; the material itself was cDNA or gDNA.

Original processing notes: Amplified reference gene primers provided the basis for estimating nucleated cell counts. Generated by immunoSEQ multiplex PCR, the TCRdb table keeps only in-frame clones and is missing some. D and trimming were read from the DNA, whereas the V and J calls and clone size are those reported in that table. Found here are under 200,000 clones, 65% to 90% of them singletons; the top ten hold approximately 1.5%. CDR1 is SGHVS and CDR2 is FNYEAQ in the germline V gene. Trimming cost V 4 bases and J 0 bases; bases outside gene matches: 3. The CDR3 loop spans 15 amino acids. This clone showed up just a few times.

V and J are TRBV7-6 and TRBJ2-1; 7 bases align to TRBD2. Input material: peripheral blood. This sequence was found in a human donor in a cohort sampled during active COVID-19. The CDR3 nucleotides are TGTGCCAGCAGCTACGGGACTAACTCCTACAATGAGCAGTTCTTC. The encoded protein is CASSYGTNSYNEQFF.